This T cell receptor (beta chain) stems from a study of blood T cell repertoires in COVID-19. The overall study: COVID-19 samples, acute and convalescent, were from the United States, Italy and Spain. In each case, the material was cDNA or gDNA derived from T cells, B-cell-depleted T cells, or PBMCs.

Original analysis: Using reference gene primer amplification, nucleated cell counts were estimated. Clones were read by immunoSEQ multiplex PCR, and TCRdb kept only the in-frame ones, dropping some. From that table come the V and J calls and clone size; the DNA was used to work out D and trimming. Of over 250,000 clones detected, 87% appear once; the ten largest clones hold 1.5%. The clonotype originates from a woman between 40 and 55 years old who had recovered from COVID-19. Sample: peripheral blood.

Written as DNA, the CDR3 is TGTGCCTGGAGTCAGGGGATAATAACCTACAATGAGCAGTTCTTC. It yields the protein CAWSQGIITYNEQFF. The genes are TRBV30 and TRBJ2-1, with D possibly being TRBD1 (6 bases). Germline assignment: CDR1 GTSNPN and CDR2 SVGIG (reference sequence). V lost 2 bases to trimming and J lost 2 bases, with 13 bases between them. The CDR3 is 15 residues long.